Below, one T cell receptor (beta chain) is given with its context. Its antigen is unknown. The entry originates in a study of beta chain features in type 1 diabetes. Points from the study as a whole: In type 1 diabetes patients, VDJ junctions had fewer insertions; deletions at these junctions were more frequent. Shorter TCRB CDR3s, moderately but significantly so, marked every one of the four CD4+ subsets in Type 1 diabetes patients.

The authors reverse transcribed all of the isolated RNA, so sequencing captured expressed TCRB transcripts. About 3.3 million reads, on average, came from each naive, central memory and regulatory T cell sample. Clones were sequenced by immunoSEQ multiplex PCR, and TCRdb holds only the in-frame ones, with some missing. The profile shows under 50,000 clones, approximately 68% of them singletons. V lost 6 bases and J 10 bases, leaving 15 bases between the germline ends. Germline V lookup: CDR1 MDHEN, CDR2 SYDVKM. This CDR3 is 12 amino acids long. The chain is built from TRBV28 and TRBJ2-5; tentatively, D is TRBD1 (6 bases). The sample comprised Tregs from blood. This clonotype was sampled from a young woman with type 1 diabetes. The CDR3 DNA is TGTGCCAGCAGCCCTACAGGGCCGGTCCAGTACTTC. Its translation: CASSPTGPVQYF.